This T cell receptor beta chain was profiled in a study of spatial heterogeneity in lung cancer. As concerns this clonotype: This may come from a read error, since a much larger clone is one base off.

TCRdb re-analysed the 5' RACE reads in MiXCR, keeping a single row per CDR3 protein. The sample records about 70,000 distinct CDR3 sequences, approximately 9% being singletons. Germline CDR1 LNHDA, CDR2 SQIVND (reference sequence). CDR3 length: 14 amino acids. Time point of the sample: blood at routine non-recurrence follow-up after resection. This sequence joins TRBV19 and TRBJ1-2; 7 positions match TRBD1. The sequencing here drew on PBMCs, taken at follow-up. The receptor was isolated from a female donor with early-stage non-small cell lung cancer. Here the CDR3 DNA reads TGTGCCAGTAGTAAGGACAGGACTAACAATGGCTACACCTTC. This codes for CASSKDRTNNGYTF.